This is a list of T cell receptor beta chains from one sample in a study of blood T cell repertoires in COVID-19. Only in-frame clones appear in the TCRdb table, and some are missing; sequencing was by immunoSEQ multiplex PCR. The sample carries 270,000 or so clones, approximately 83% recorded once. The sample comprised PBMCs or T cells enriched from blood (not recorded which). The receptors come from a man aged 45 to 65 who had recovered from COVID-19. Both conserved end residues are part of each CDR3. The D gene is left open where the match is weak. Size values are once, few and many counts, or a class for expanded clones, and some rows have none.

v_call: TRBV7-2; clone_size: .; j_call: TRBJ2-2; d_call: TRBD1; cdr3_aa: CASSAPGQGFTGELFF; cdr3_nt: TGTGCCAGCAGCGCCCCGGGACAGGGGTTCACCGGGGAGCTGTTTTTT
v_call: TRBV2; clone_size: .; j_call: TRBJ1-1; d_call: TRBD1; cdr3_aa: CASRADRDRTEAFF; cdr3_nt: TGTGCCAGCAGGGCAGACAGGGATCGCACTGAAGCTTTCTTT
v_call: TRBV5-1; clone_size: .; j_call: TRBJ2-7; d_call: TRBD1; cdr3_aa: CASSFLGQGAEQYF; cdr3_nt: TGCGCCAGCAGCTTCTTGGGACAGGGGGCCGAGCAGTACTTC
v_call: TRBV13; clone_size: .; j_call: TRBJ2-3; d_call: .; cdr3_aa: CASSLGSGSTDTQYF; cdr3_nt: TGTGCCAGCAGCTTAGGGAGCGGAAGCACAGATACGCAGTATTTT
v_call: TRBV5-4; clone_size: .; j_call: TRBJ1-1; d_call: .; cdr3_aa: CASSFRGGMNTEAFF; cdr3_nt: TGTGCCAGCAGCTTTCGGGGGGGCATGAACACTGAAGCTTTCTTT
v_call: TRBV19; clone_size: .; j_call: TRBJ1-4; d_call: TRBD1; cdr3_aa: CASRTPGQSNEKLFF; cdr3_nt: TGTGCCAGTAGAACTCCGGGACAGAGTAATGAAAAACTGTTTTTT
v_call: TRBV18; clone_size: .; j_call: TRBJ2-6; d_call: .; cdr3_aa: CASSLRQSGANVLTF; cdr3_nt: TGTGCCAGCTCACTAAGACAATCTGGGGCCAACGTCCTGACTTTC
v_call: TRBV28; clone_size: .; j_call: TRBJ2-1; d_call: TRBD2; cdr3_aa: CASNAPSGSRDNEQFF; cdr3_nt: TGTGCCAGCAACGCCCCTAGCGGGAGCCGGGACAATGAGCAGTTCTTC
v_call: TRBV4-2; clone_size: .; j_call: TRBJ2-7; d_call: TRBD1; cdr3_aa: CASSFDRGPYEQYF; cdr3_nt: TGTGCCAGCAGCTTTGACAGGGGGCCCTACGAGCAGTACTTC
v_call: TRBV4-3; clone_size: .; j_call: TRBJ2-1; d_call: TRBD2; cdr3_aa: CASSRGRAMMSYNEQFF; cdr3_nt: TGCGCCAGCAGCCGAGGGAGGGCCATGATGTCCTACAATGAGCAGTTCTTC
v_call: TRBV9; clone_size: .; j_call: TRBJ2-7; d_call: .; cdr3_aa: CASSVGTTTYEQYF; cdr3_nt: TGTGCCAGCAGCGTAGGGACTACCACCTACGAGCAGTACTTC
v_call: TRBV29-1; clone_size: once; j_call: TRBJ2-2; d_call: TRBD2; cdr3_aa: CSVRTSGRAGTGELFF; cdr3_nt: TGCAGCGTACGGACTAGCGGGAGGGCGGGAACCGGGGAGCTGTTTTTT
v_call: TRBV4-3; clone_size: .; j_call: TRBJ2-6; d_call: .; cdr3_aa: CASSQVAISSGANVLTF; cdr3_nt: TGCGCCAGCAGCCAGGTCGCTATTAGCTCTGGGGCCAACGTCCTGACTTTC
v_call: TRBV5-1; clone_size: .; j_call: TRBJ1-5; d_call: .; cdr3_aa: CASSSGLRRDQPQHF; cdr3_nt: TGCGCCAGCAGCTCGGGACTGAGGAGGGATCAGCCCCAGCATTTT
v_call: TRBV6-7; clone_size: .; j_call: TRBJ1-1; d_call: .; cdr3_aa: CASSYSATSSQRNTEAFF; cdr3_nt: TGTGCCAGCAGTTACTCGGCGACTTCAAGTCAGCGGAACACTGAAGCTTTCTTT
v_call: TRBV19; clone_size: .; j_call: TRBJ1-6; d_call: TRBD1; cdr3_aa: CASGDSWNSPLHF; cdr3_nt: TGTGCCAGTGGGGACAGTTGGAATTCACCCCTCCACTTT
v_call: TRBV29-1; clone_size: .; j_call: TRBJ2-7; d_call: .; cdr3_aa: CSVEGFSETGYEQYF; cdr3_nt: TGCAGCGTTGAAGGGTTTAGCGAGACGGGCTACGAGCAGTACTTC
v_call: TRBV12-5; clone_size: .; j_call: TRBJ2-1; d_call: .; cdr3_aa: CASGFSNEQFF; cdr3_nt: TGTGCTAGTGGTTTCAGCAATGAGCAGTTCTTC
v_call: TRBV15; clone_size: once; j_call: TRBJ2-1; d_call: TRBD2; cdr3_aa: CATSSGGLAGGLSYNEQFF; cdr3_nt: TGTGCCACCAGCTCAGGGGGACTAGCGGGAGGCCTGTCCTACAATGAGCAGTTCTTC
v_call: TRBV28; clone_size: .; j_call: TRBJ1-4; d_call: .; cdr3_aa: CASSPLRTAINEKLFF; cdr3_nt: TGTGCCAGCAGTCCTCTTCGGACTGCTATAAATGAAAAACTGTTTTTT
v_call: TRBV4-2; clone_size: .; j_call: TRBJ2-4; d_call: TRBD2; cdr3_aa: CASSPLGGMGKNIQYF; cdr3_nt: TGTGCCAGCAGCCCCCTCGGGGGGATGGGCAAAAACATTCAGTACTTC
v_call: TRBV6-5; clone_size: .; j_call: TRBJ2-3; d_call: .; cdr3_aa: CASKGISTDTQYF; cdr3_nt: TGTGCCAGCAAGGGGATTAGCACAGATACGCAGTATTTT
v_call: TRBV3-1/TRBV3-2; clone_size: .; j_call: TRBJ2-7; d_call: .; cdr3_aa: CASRADSSYEQYF; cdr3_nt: TGTGCCAGCAGAGCCGACAGTAGCTACGAGCAGTACTTC
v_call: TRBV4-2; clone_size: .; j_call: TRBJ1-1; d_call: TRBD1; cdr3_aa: CASSQGGGYTEAFF; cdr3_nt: TGTGCCAGCAGCCAAGGAGGGGGCTATACTGAAGCTTTCTTT
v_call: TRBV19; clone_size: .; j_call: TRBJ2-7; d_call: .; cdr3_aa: CASSEGQPKGEQYF; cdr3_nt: TGTGCCAGTAGTGAAGGACAACCGAAGGGCGAGCAGTACTTC
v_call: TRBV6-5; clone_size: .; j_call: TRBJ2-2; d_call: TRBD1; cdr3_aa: CASRWTGGSGELFF; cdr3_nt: TGTGCCAGCAGATGGACAGGGGGCTCCGGGGAGCTGTTTTTT
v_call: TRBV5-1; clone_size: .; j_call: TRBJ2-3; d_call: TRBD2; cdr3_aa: CASSLELAGESQYF; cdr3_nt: TGCGCCAGCAGCTTAGAACTAGCGGGGGAGTCGCAGTATTTT
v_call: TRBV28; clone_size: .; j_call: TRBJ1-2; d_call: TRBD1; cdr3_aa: CASSRPGQGGGYTF; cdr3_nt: TGTGCCAGCAGTAGGCCGGGACAGGGGGGCGGCTACACCTTC